This T cell receptor (beta chain) was obtained from a study of blood T cell repertoires in COVID-19. This clone was counted once. Trimming pared 0 bases from V and 0 bases from J, leaving 10 bases between. The CDR3 length is 16 residues. Looked up from germline, CDR1 is SGHNT and CDR2 is YYREEE (reference sequence). Repertoires were generated with immunoSEQ multiplex PCR, while TCRdb's copy carries only in-frame clones and drops some. Here the sample spans around 81,000 clones, roughly four fifths being singletons. The clonotype originates from a human donor in a cohort sampled during active COVID-19. The rearrangement joins TRBV5-4 to TRBJ1-3; D is ambiguous. Sequencing input: peripheral blood. This CDR3 is CASSLGGLSSGNTIYF. The CDR3, as DNA: TGTGCCAGCAGCTTGGGTGGACTGAGCTCTGGAAACACCATATATTTT.